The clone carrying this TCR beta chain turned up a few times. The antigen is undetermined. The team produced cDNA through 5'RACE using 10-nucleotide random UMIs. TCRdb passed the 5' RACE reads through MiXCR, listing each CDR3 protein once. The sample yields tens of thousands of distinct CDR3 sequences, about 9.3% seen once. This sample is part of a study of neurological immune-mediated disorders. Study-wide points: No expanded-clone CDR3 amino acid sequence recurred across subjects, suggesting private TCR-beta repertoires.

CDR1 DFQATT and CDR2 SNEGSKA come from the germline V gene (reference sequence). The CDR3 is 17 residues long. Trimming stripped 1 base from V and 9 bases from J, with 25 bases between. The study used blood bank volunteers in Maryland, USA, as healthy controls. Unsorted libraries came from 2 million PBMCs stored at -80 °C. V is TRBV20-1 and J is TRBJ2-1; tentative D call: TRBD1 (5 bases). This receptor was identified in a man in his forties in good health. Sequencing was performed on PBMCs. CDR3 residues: CSARVRPPGATEFEQFF. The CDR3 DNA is TGCAGTGCTAGAGTTCGGCCTCCTGGGGCGACGGAATTTGAGCAGTTCTTC.